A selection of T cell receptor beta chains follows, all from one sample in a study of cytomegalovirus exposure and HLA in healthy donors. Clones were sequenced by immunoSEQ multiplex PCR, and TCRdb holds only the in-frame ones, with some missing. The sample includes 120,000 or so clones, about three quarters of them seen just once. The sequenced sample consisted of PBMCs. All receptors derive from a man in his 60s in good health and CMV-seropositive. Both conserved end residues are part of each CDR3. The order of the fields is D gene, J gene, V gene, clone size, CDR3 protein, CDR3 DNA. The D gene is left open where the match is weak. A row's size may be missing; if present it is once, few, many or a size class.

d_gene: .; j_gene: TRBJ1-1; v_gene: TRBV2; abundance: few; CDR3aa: CASSSEGPTEAFF; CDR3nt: TGTGCCAGCAGTTCGGAGGGGCCCACTGAAGCTTTCTTT
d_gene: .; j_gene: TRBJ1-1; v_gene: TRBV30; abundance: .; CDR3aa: CAWSGRMNTEAFF; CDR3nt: TGTGCCTGGAGTGGTAGAATGAACACTGAAGCTTTCTTT
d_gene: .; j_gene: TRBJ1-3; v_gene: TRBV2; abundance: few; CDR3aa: CASSEAGTWGSGNTIYF; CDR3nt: TGTGCCAGCAGTGAAGCTGGGACATGGGGCTCTGGAAACACCATATATTTT
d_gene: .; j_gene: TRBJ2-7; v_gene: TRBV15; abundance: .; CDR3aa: CATSRDKQGEQYF; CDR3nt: TGTGCCACCAGCAGAGATAAACAGGGCGAGCAGTACTTC
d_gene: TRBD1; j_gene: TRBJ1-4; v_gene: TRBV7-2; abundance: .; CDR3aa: CASSSPRGRSTNEKLFF; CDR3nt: TGTGCCAGCAGCTCACCCAGGGGGCGATCAACTAATGAAAAACTGTTTTTT
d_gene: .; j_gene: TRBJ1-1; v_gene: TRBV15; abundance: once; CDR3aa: CATSRDRGVAVTEAFF; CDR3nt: TGTGCCACCAGCAGAGATCGCGGGGTGGCTGTGACTGAAGCTTTCTTT
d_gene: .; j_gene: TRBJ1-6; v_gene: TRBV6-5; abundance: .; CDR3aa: CASSPGQTNSPLHF; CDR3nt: TGTGCCAGCAGTCCCGGACAGACAAATTCACCCCTCCACTTT
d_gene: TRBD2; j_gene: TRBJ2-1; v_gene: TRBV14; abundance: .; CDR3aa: CASSPDGGGARNEQFF; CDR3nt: TGTGCCAGCAGCCCTGACGGCGGGGGGGCGAGGAATGAGCAGTTCTTC
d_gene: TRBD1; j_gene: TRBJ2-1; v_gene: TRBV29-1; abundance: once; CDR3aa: CSVEIDRGYNEQFF; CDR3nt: TGCAGCGTTGAAATAGACAGGGGTTACAATGAGCAGTTCTTC
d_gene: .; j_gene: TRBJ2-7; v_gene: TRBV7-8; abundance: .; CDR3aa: CASSTGSYEQYF; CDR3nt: TGTGCCAGCTCGACAGGCTCCTACGAGCAGTACTTC
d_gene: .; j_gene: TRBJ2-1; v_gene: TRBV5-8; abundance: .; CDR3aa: CASSLRLVVYNEQFF; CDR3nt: TGTGCCAGCAGCTTGCGGCTAGTGGTCTACAATGAGCAGTTCTTC
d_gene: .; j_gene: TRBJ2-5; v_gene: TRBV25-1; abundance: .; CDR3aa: CASSEYTGREETQYF; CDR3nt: TGTGCCAGCAGTGAATATACGGGCAGGGAAGAGACCCAGTACTTC
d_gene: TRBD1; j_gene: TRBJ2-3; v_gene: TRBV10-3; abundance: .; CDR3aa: CAISEGGDRGPDTQYF; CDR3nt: TGTGCCATCAGTGAGGGGGGGGACAGGGGCCCAGATACGCAGTATTTT
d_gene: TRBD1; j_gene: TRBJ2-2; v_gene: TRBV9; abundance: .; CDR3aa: CASSTTGGNTGELFF; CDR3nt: TGTGCCAGCAGCACGACAGGGGGTAACACCGGGGAGCTGTTTTTT
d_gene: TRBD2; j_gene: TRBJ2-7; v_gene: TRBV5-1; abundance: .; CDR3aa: CASSLGTSASYEQYF; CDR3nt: TGCGCCAGCAGCTTGGGGACTAGCGCCTCCTACGAGCAGTACTTC
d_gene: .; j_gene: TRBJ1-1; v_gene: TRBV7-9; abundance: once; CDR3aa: CARERVTEAFF; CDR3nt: TGTGCCAGAGAGAGGGTTACTGAAGCTTTCTTT
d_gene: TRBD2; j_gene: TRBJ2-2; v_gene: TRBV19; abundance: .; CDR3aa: CASKSGALGTGELFF; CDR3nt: TGTGCCAGTAAAAGCGGGGCCCTAGGGACCGGGGAGCTGTTTTTT
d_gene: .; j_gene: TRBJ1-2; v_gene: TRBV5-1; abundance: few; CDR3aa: CASSPGLRANYGYTF; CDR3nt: TGCGCCAGCAGCCCGGGACTCAGAGCTAACTATGGCTACACCTTC
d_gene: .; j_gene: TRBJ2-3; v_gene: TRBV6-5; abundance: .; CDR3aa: CASSYSPGVPDTQYF; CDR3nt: TGTGCCAGCAGTTACTCCCCGGGAGTACCAGATACGCAGTATTTT
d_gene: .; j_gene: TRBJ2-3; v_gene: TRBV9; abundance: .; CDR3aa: CASSVGASERGDTQYF; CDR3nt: TGTGCCAGCAGCGTAGGGGCTAGCGAGAGGGGAGATACGCAGTATTTT
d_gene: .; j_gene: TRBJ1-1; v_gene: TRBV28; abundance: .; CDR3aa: CASKSLGHLNTEAFF; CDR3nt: TGTGCCAGCAAATCTTTAGGACACTTGAACACTGAAGCTTTCTTT
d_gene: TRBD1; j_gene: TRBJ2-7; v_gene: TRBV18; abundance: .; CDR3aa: CASSPRPGQTSSEQYF; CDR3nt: TGCGCCAGCTCACCAAGGCCGGGACAGACCTCGAGCGAGCAGTACTTC
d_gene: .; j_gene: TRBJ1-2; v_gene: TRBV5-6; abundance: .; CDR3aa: CASSSDRTNYGYTF; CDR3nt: TGTGCCAGCAGTTCCGACAGGACCAACTATGGCTACACCTTC
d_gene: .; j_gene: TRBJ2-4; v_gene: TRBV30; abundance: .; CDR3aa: CAWSGTVAKNIQYF; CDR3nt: TGTGCCTGGAGCGGGACTGTAGCCAAAAACATTCAGTACTTC
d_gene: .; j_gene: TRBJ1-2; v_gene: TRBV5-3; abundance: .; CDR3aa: CASRPRKGSRGYGYTF; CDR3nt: TGTGCCAGCCGTCCTCGGAAGGGCTCGCGGGGCTATGGCTACACCTTC
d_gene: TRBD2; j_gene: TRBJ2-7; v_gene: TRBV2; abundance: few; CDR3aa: CASRVLAVSYEQYF; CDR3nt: TGTGCCAGCAGGGTACTAGCGGTCTCCTACGAGCAGTACTTC
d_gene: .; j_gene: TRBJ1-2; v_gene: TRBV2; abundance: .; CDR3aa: CASSEALGGRGYGYTF; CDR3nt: TGTGCCAGCAGTGAAGCACTGGGAGGGCGCGGCTATGGCTACACCTTC
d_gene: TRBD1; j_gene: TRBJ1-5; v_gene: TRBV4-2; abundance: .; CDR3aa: CASSQEAGTGNQPQHF; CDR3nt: TGTGCCAGCAGCCAAGAAGCCGGGACAGGGAATCAGCCCCAGCATTTT
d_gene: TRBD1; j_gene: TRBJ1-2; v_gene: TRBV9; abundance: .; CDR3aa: CASSVGTGGFYGYTF; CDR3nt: TGTGCCAGCAGCGTCGGGACAGGGGGTTTTTATGGCTACACCTTC
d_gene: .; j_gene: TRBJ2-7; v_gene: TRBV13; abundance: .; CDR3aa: CASSLRGGSSYEQYF; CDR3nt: TGTGCCAGCAGCTTAAGGGGAGGAAGCTCCTACGAGCAGTACTTC
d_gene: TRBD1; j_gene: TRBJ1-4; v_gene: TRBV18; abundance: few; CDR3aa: CASSPDRGDEKLFF; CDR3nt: TGTGCCAGCTCACCGGACAGGGGCGACGAAAAACTGTTTTTT
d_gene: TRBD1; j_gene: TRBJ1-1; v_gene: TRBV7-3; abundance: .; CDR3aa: CASSPGGGGITEAFF; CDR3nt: TGTGCCAGCAGCCCAGGGGGCGGGGGCATCACTGAAGCTTTCTTT
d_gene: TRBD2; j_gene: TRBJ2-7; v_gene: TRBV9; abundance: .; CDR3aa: CASSSSGGPSYEQYF; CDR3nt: TGTGCCAGCAGCTCTAGCGGGGGTCCTTCCTACGAGCAGTACTTC
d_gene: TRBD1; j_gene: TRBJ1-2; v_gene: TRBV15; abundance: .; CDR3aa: CATSRGGQFYGYTF; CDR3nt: TGTGCCACCAGCAGGGGGGGACAGTTCTATGGCTACACCTTC
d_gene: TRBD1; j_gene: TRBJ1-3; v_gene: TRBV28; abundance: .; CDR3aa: CASSSPGTGTLGNTIYF; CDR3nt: TGTGCCAGCAGCTCTCCCGGGACAGGAACCCTTGGAAACACCATATATTTT
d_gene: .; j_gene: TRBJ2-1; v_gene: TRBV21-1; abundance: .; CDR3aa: CASSKETGGSTSYNEQFF; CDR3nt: TGTGCCAGCAGCAAAGAGACTGGCGGGAGCACGTCCTACAATGAGCAGTTCTTC
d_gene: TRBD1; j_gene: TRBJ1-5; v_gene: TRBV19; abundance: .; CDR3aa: CASSFYQGVWDQPQHF; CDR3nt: TGTGCCAGTAGTTTTTACCAGGGGGTTTGGGATCAGCCCCAGCATTTT
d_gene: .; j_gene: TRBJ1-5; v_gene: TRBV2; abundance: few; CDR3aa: CASRRDSNQPQHF; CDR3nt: TGTGCCAGCAGGCGGGATAGCAATCAGCCCCAGCATTTT
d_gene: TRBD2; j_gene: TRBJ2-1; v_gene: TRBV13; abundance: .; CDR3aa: CASSFKLAGPYYNEQFF; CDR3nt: TGTGCCAGCAGCTTTAAGCTAGCGGGGCCGTACTACAATGAGCAGTTCTTC
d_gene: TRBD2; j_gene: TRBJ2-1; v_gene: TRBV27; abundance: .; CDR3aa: CASSLLGLAGYNEQFF; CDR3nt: TGTGCCAGCAGTTTATTGGGACTAGCGGGCTACAATGAGCAGTTCTTC
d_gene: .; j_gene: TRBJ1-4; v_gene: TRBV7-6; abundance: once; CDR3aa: CASSLTGTNEKLFF; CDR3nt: TGTGCCAGCAGCTTAACCGGGACAAATGAAAAACTGTTTTTT
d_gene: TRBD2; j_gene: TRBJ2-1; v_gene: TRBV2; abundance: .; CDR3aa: CASSLAGGPNEQFF; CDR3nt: TGTGCCAGCAGTTTAGCGGGAGGGCCAAATGAGCAGTTCTTC
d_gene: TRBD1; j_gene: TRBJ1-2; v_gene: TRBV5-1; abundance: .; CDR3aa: CASSSIDGDRSNYGYTF; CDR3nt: TGCGCCAGCAGCTCCATCGATGGGGACAGATCTAACTATGGCTACACCTTC